This TCR beta chain was identified during a study of OX40 agonist ivuxolimab in advanced cancers. Worth noting for this clone: Its matching antigen is unknown.

Study observations and caveats: Clonal expansion from baseline to week 6 occurred in both CD4+ and CD8+ T cells.

Assay: immunoSEQ multiplex PCR; the TCRdb copy retains only in-frame clones and omits some. Of 55,000 to 65,000 clones in the sample, 80% to 90% were seen once. Baseline was the first blood sampling point, followed by cycle 4 day 1 and cycle 7 day 1. The CDR3 is 13 amino acids. Germline V gives CDR1 MNHNS, CDR2 SASEGT. J gave up 6 bases and V 7 bases, and 9 bases lay outside the gene matches. The source was CD4+ or CD8+ T cells sorted from blood, collected in a trial of the OX40 agonist ivuxolimab. The TCR originated in an adult with an advanced solid tumor such as melanoma, head and neck, liver or kidney cancer. This chain links TRBV6-1 with TRBJ2-7, with 7 positions matching TRBD1. CDR3 protein: CASKIKGAGEQYF. The CDR3 nucleotides are TGTGCCAGCAAAATCAAGGGGGCAGGCGAGCAGTACTTC.